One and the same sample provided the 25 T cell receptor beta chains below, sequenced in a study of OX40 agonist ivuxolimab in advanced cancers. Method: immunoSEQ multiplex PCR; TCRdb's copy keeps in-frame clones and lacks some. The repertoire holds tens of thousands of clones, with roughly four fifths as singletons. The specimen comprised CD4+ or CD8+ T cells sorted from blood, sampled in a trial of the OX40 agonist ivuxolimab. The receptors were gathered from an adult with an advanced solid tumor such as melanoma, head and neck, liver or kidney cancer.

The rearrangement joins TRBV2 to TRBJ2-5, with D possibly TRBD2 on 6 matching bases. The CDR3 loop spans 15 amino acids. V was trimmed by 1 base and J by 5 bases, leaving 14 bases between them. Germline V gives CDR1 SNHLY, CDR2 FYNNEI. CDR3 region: CASSEEGVGGETQYF. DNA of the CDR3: TGTGCCAGCAGTGAAGAAGGAGTCGGAGGGGAGACCCAGTACTTC.

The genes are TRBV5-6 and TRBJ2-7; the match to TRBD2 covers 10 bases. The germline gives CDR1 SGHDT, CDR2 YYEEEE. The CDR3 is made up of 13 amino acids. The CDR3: CAIKRGGGYEQYF. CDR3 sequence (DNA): TGTGCTATTAAGCGGGGGGGCGGCTACGAGCAGTACTTC.

The CDR3 DNA sequence: TGTGCCAGCACCTCCTCGGCAAACATTCAGTACTTC. Protein sequence: CASTSSANIQYF. The chain employs TRBV6-5 and TRBJ2-4; the D is unclear. The V gene's germline CDR1 is MNHEY and CDR2 SVGAGI. CDR3 length: 12 residues. The ends were cut back, 7 bases at V and 6 bases at J, with 10 bases in the middle.

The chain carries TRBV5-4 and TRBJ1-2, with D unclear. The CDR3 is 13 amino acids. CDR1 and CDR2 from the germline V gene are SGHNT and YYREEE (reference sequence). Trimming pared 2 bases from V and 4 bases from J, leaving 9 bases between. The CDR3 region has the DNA TGTGCCAGCAGCTTTCGGATTAGCTATGGCTACACCTTC. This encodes CASSFRISYGYTF.

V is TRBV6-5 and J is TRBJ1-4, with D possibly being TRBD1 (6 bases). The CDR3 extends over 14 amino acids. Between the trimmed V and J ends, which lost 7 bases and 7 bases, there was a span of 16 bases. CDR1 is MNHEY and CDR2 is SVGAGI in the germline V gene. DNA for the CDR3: TGTGCCAGCACCGTTACTCAGGGGCGTGAAAAACTGTTTTTT. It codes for CASTVTQGREKLFF.

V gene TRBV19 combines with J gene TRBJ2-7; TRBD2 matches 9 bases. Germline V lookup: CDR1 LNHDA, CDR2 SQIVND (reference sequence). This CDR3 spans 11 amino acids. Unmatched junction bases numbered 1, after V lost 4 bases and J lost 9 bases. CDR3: CASSSGRGQYF. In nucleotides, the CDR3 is TGTGCCAGTAGTAGCGGGAGGGGGCAGTACTTC.

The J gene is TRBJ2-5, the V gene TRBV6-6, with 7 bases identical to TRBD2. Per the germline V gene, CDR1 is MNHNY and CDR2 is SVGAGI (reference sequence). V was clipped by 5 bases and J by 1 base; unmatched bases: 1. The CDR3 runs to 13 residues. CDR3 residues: CASSRGVQETQYF. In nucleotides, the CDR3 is TGTGCCAGCAGTCGGGGGGTCCAAGAGACCCAGTACTTC.

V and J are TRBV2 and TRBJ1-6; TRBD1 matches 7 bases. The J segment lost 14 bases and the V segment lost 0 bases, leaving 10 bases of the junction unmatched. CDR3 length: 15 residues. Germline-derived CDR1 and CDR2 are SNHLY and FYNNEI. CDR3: CASSEAYGSQGALHF. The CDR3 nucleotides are TGTGCCAGCAGTGAAGCGTACGGATCCCAGGGGGCCCTCCACTTT.

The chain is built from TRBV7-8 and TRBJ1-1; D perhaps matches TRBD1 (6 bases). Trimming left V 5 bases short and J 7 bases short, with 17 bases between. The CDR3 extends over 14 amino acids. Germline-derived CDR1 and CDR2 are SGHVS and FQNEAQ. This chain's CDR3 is CASSPTTGSREAFF. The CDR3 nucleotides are TGTGCCAGCAGCCCAACCACAGGGTCGCGTGAAGCTTTCTTT. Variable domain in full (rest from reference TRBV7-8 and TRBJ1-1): GAGVSQSPRYKVAKRGQDVALRCDPISGHVSLFWYQQALGQGPEFLTYFQNEAQLDKSGLPSDRFFAERPEGSVSTLKIQRTQQEDSAVYLCASSPTTGSREAFFGQGTRLTVV.

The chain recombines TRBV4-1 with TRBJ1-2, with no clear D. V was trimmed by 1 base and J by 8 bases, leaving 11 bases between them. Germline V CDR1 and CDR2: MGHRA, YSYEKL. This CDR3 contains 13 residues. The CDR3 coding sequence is TGCGCCAGCAGCCAAGTCGGCGGCGGGGGCTACACCTTC. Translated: CASSQVGGGGYTF.

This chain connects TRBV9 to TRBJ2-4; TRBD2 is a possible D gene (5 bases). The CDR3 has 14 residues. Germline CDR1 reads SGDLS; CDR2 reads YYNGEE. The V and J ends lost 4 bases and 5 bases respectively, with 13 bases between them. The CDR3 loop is CASSPRTGENIQYF. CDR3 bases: TGTGCCAGCAGCCCTCGAACCGGGGAAAACATTCAGTACTTC.

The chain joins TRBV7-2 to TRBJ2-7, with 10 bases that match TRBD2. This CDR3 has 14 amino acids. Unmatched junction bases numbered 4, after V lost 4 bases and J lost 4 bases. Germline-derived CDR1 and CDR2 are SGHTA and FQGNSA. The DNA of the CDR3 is TGTGCCAGCAGCTCGAGCGGGGGGGATTACGAGCAGTACTTC. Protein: CASSSSGGDYEQYF.

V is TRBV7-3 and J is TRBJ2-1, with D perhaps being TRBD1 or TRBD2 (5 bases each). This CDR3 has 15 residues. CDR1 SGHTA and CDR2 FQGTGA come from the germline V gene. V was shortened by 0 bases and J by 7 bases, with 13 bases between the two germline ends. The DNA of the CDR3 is TGTGCCAGCAGCTTAACCAGGGACCGGGATAATGAGCAGTTCTTC. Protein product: CASSLTRDRDNEQFF.

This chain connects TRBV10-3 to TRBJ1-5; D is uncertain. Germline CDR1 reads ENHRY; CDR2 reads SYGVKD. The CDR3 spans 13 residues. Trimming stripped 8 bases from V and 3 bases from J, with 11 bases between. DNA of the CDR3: TGTGCCATCCGCAGGTCTGACAATCAGCCCCAGCATTTT. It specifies CAIRRSDNQPQHF.

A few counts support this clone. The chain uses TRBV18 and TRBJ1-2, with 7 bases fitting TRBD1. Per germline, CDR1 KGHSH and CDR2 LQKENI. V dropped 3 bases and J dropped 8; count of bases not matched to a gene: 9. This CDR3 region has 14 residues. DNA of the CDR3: TGTGCCAGCTCACCCTACCGGGACAGAGGAGGCTACACCTTC. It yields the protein CASSPYRDRGGYTF.

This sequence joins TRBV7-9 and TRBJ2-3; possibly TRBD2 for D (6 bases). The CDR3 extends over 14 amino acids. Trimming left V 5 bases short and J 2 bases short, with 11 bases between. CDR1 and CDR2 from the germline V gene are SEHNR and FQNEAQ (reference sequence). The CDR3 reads CASSRDSLTDTQYF. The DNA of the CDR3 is TGTGCCAGCAGCCGGGACTCGCTCACAGATACGCAGTATTTT.

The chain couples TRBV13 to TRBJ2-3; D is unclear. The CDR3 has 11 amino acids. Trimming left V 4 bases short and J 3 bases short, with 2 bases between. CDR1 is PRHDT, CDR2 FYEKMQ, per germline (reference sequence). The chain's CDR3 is CASSWTDTQYF. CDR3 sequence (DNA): TGTGCCAGCAGCTGGACAGATACGCAGTATTTT.

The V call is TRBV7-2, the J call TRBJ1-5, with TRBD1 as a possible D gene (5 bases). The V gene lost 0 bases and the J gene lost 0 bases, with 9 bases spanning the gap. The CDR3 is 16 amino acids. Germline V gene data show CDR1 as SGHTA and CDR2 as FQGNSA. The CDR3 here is CASSLAATDSNQPQHF. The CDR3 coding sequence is TGTGCCAGCAGCTTAGCGGCGACAGATAGCAATCAGCCCCAGCATTTT.

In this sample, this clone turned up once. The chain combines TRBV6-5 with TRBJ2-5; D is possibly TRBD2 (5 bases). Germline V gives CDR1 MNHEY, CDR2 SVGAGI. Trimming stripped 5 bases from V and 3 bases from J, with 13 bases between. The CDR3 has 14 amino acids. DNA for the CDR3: TGTGCCAGCAGTAGGTCTAGCCTTAAAGAGACCCAGTACTTC. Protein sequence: CASSRSSLKETQYF.

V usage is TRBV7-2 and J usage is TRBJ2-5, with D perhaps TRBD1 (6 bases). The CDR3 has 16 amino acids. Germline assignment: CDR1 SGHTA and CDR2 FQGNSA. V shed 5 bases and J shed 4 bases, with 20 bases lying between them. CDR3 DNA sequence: TGTGCCAGCAGCGGACCACAGGGTTTAGGGAGAGAGACCCAGTACTTC. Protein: CASSGPQGLGRETQYF.

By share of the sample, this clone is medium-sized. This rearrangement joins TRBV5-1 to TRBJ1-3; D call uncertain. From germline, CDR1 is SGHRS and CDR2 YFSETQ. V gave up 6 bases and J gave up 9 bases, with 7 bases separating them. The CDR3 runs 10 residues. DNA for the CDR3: TGCGCCAGCATATGGGGCACCATATATTTT. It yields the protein CASIWGTIYF.

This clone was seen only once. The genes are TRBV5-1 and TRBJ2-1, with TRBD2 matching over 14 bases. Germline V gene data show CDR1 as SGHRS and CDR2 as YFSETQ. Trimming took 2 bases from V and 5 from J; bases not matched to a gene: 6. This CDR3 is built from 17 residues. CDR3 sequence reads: CASSFPTSGGANNEQFF. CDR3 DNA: TGCGCCAGCAGCTTCCCGACTAGCGGGGGGGCGAACAATGAGCAGTTCTTC.

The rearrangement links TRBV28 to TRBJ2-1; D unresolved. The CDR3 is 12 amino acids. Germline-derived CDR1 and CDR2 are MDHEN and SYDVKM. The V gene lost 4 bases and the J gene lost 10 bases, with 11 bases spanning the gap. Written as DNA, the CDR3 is TGTGCCAGCAGTTCTGATATAAGGGAGCAGTTCTTC. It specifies CASSSDIREQFF.

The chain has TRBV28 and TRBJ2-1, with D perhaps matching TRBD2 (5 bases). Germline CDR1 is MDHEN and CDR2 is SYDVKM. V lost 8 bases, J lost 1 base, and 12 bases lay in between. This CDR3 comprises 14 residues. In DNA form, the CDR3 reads TGTGCCAGCTGCTCCTCGGGATCCTACAATGAGCAGTTCTTC. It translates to CASCSSGSYNEQFF.

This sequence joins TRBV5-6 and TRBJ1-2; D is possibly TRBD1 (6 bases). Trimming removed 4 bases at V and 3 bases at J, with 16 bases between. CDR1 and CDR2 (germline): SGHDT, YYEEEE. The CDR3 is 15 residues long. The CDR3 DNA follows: TGTGCCAGCAGCGCATGGTGGGGGGCGGACTATGGCTACACCTTC. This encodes CASSAWWGADYGYTF.